This entry lists 27 T cell receptor beta chains sequenced from one sample in a study of human T cells and chemical hapten exposure. Each CDR3 protein gets one entry after TCRdb re-called the RACE reads with MiXCR. This table holds about 82,000 distinct CDR3 sequences, over 10% found once. Time point specified: patch test 3, about 24 weeks after DPC sensitization. Treatment described: therapeutic diphenylcyclopropenone sensitization with weekly scalp DPC. The sequencing here drew on whole blood, taken in connection with sensitization to the hapten diphenylcyclopropenone (DPC). The source of these receptors is a woman aged 45 to 65 with alopecia areata. Some clones in this sample may be carry-over from other donors' samples.

This clonotype was recorded at least ten times. The V gene is TRBV5-6, the J gene TRBJ1-2; 8 bases align to TRBD1. The CDR3 runs to 14 residues. Germline trimming cut 4 bases from V and 2 bases from J; bases unmatched to any gene: 4. Germline loops: CDR1 SGHDT, CDR2 YYEEEE. CDR3 in amino acids: CASSGTGLNYGYTF. The CDR3 DNA follows: TGTGCCAGCAGCGGGACAGGCCTAAACTATGGCTACACCTTC.

V is TRBV7-3 and J is TRBJ1-1, with 9 bases fitting TRBD1. The CDR3 runs 15 residues. The junction had 16 bases not matched to a gene; V was cut back by 7 bases and J by 10 bases. The germline gives CDR1 SGHTA, CDR2 FQGTGA. As DNA, the CDR3 is TGTGCCAGCACCCAACACTACCCCACAGGGGGCAGAGCTTTCTTT. Protein: CASTQHYPTGGRAFF.

The CDR3 DNA follows: TGTGCCAGCAGCTTGGCCAGGGGTGGGTTCAATGAGCAGTTCTTC. This encodes CASSLARGGFNEQFF. The J gene is TRBJ2-1, the V gene TRBV5-5, with a weak D call TRBD1 (6 bases). Between the trimmed V and J ends, which lost 0 bases and 6 bases, there was a span of 13 bases. CDR3 length: 15 amino acids. Germline V gives CDR1 SGHKS, CDR2 YYEKEE (reference sequence).

The V gene is TRBV6-6, the J gene TRBJ1-3; TRBD1 agrees at 10 bases. This CDR3 is built from 16 residues. The trim removed 2 bases at V and 2 bases at J, leaving 3 bases unmatched. Germline CDR1 reads MNHNY; CDR2 reads SVGAGI (reference sequence). The CDR3, as DNA: TGTGCCAGCAGTTACGCCGGACAGGGGGCTGGAAACACCATATATTTT. Protein sequence: CASSYAGQGAGNTIYF.

This clonotype was counted between two and nine times. The rearrangement links TRBV10-2 to TRBJ2-3; 9 nucleotides agree with TRBD2. Germline V lookup: CDR1 WSHSY, CDR2 SAAADI. Unmatched junction bases numbered 5, after V lost 5 bases and J lost 2 bases. The CDR3 sequence is 15 residues long. This CDR3 reads CASSLAGAFTDTQYF. The CDR3 DNA is TGCGCCAGCAGTTTAGCGGGAGCGTTCACAGATACGCAGTATTTT.

This clonotype was found a few times. The genes are TRBV28 and TRBJ1-1, with 8 bases that match TRBD1. This CDR3 has 13 amino acids. The V and J ends lost 6 bases and 7 bases, in that order; junction bases with no gene match: 7. In germline, CDR1 is MDHEN, CDR2 SYDVKM. Written as DNA, the CDR3 is TGTGCCAGCAGGAGGACAGGGTGGGGTGAAGCTTTCTTT. Translating it yields CASRRTGWGEAFF. Full variable domain (missing parts from reference TRBV28 and TRBJ1-1): DVKVTQSSRYLVKRTGEKVFLECVQDMDHENMFWYRQDPGLGLRLIYFSYDVKMKEKGDIPEGYSVSREKKERFSLILESASTNQTSMYLCASRRTGWGEAFFGQGTRLTVV.

The V and J genes are TRBV24-1 and TRBJ2-3; 15 bases agree with TRBD2. The CDR3 has 17 residues. Germline V gives CDR1 KGHDR, CDR2 SFDVKD. Trimming at V came to 9 bases and at J to 0 bases, leaving 6 bases not matched to a gene. CDR3 protein: CATSAGTSGRSTDTQYF. The CDR3 nucleotides are TGTGCCACCTCTGCCGGGACTAGCGGGAGGAGCACAGATACGCAGTATTTT.

The table lists this clonotype with many counts. The gene calls are TRBV20-1 and TRBJ2-4; 9 nucleotides agree with TRBD2. Per germline, CDR1 DFQATT and CDR2 SNEGSKA (reference sequence). The V gene end was trimmed by 0 bases and the J gene end by 3 bases; junction bases not matched to a gene: 6. The CDR3 is 16 residues long. The CDR3: CSARDQASGNKNIQYF. Written as DNA, the CDR3 is TGCAGTGCTAGAGATCAGGCTAGCGGGAACAAAAACATTCAGTACTTC.

There are many counts of this clonotype. This sequence joins TRBV6-6 and TRBJ1-6, with a weak D call TRBD1 (5 bases). Looked up from germline, CDR1 is MNHNY and CDR2 is SVGAGI (reference sequence). V lost 8 bases, J lost 7 bases, and 12 bases lay in between. The CDR3 runs to 13 residues. For the CDR3, the DNA is TGTGCCAGCGGTGGGACGGGGAATTCACCCCTCCACTTT. It codes for CASGGTGNSPLHF.

This clonotype was seen only a few times. DNA for the CDR3: TGCAGTGCTAGAGGGACGGTTACCGGGGAGCTGTTTTTT. Residues: CSARGTVTGELFF. The chain links TRBV20-1 to TRBJ2-2, with D unresolved. Germline V gene data show CDR1 as DFQATT and CDR2 as SNEGSKA (reference sequence). The CDR3 extends over 13 amino acids. Trimming cost V 1 base and J 5 bases, with 8 bases left between them.

As to this clonotype: A read error is possible here, since a much larger clone lies one base away. The rearrangement uses TRBV18 and TRBJ1-5; the D is unclear. Germline lookup yields CDR1 KGHSH and CDR2 LQKENI. The CDR3 has 15 residues. The V gene lost 3 bases and the J gene lost 0 bases, with 9 bases spanning the gap. The CDR3 nucleotides read TGTGCCAGCTCACCCCCCGGGTATAGCAATCAGCCCCAGCATTTT. Translated: CASSPPGYSNQPQHF.

For this clonotype: A much larger clonotype is one base distant, so this may be a read error. The chain is built from TRBV5-1 and TRBJ2-2, with unresolved D. V gave up 4 bases and J gave up 6 bases, with 4 bases separating them. CDR3 length: 11 residues. Looked up from germline, CDR1 is SGHRS and CDR2 is YFSETQ. The CDR3 DNA is TGCGCCAGCAGCGGGGCCGGGGAGCTGTTTTTT. This sequence encodes CASSGAGELFF.

This clonotype was recorded a few times. The chain carries TRBV6-2 or TRBV6-3 and TRBJ2-7; TRBD2 aligns across 8 bases. Germline CDR1 MNHEY, CDR2 SVGEGT. The CDR3 has 15 amino acids. Losses at the gene ends were 8 bases for V and 2 bases for J; bases not matched to a gene: 11. This CDR3 reads CASRLQPGLAYEQYF. CDR3 DNA: TGTGCCAGCCGCCTTCAACCGGGACTAGCCTACGAGCAGTACTTC.

Note on this clonotype: A much larger clonotype is one base distant, so this may be a read error. This chain links TRBV20-1 with TRBJ2-1; 7 bases fit TRBD2. The germline CDR1 and CDR2 sequences are DFQATT and SNEGSKA (reference sequence). The CDR3 totals 13 residues. This CDR3 is CSARDPLAAEQLF. DNA for the CDR3: TGCAGTGCTAGAGATCCCCTAGCGGCAGAGCAGCTCTTC.

This clonotype was observed many times. This chain joins TRBV11-2 and TRBJ2-1; 9 nucleotides agree with TRBD2. The length of the CDR3 is 17 residues. Per germline, CDR1 SGHAT and CDR2 FQNNGV. After removal of 4 bases from V and 0 bases from J, the junction contained 7 bases not matched to a gene. The CDR3 region has the DNA TGTGCCAGCAGCTCCCCTAGCGGGATAAGCTCCTACAATGAGCAGTTCTTC. Amino acids: CASSSPSGISSYNEQFF.

This clonotype was detected only a few times. The V call is TRBV7-9, the J call TRBJ2-1; TRBD2 matches at 8 bases. Losses at the gene ends were 4 bases for V and 8 bases for J; bases not matched to a gene: 16. Germline values: CDR1 SEHNR, CDR2 FQNEAQ (reference sequence). The CDR3 totals 17 residues. CDR3 nucleotides: TGTGCCAGCAGCTCCACCCAGGCGGGGGGAGGGCCTTATGAGCAGTTCTTC. Its protein product is CASSSTQAGGGPYEQFF.

A few counts support this clonotype. V is TRBV18 and J is TRBJ1-5; D gene ambiguous. The CDR3 spans 15 residues. Germline-derived CDR1 and CDR2 are KGHSH and LQKENI. V dropped 3 bases and J dropped 4 bases, with 13 bases sitting between them. The CDR3 DNA reads TGTGCCAGCTCACCGAACACTCCACCTAATCAGCCCCAGCATTTT. It is translated as CASSPNTPPNQPQHF.

The chain recombines TRBV11-1 with TRBJ2-1; 7 nucleotides align to TRBD2. The CDR3 consists of 14 residues. J was trimmed by 9 bases and V by 3 bases; bases with no gene match: 8. CDR1 SGHAT and CDR2 FQDESV come from the germline V gene (reference sequence). CDR3 DNA sequence: TGTGCCAGCAGCTTCGGGACTATTAGGGGTGAGCAGTTCTTC. Translation: CASSFGTIRGEQFF.

This clonotype has just a few counts. The J gene is TRBJ1-1, the V gene TRBV12-3 or TRBV12-4, with D tentatively TRBD1 (6 bases). This CDR3 comprises 16 residues. V lost 7 bases and J 7 bases, leaving 25 bases between the germline ends. The CDR3 reads CASTIWGGGAQGEAFF. CDR3 coding DNA: TGTGCCAGCACGATCTGGGGAGGGGGGGCGCAGGGTGAAGCTTTCTTT.

This clonotype has more than one count but fewer than ten. V gene TRBV3-1 combines with J gene TRBJ1-2, with D perhaps matching TRBD1 (6 bases). Germline V CDR1 and CDR2: LGHDT, YNNKEL (reference sequence). V lost 3 bases, J lost 8 bases, and 13 bases lay in between. There are 13 residues in the CDR3. For the CDR3, the DNA is TGTGCCAGCAGCCAGCGACAGGTCCAAGGCTACACCTTC. Translating gives CASSQRQVQGYTF.

This clonotype was counted a few times. The gene calls are TRBV5-1 and TRBJ2-1, with 10 bases that match TRBD2. Germline V CDR1 and CDR2: SGHRS, YFSETQ. The CDR3 is 14 amino acids. J gave up 9 bases and V 2 bases, and 5 bases lay outside the gene matches. In DNA, the CDR3 is TGCGCCAGCAGCTTTCAGCGGGAGGGCGGTGAGCAGTTCTTC. Its protein is CASSFQREGGEQFF.

This clonotype was seen ten or more times. The chain has TRBV18 and TRBJ2-7, with 7 bases fitting TRBD1. Germline CDR1 reads KGHSH; CDR2 reads LQKENI. CDR3 length: 13 amino acids. Trimming cost V 11 bases and J 7 bases; bases outside gene matches: 14. Here the CDR3 DNA reads TGTGCCGGTACAAGACAGGGAGAAGGGGAGCAGTACTTC. It encodes CAGTRQGEGEQYF.

This clonotype was counted at least ten times. In DNA form, the CDR3 reads TGTGCCAGCAGGCCGGACAGACGCACAGATACGCAGTATTTT. This encodes CASRPDRRTDTQYF. The gene calls are TRBV2 and TRBJ2-3; TRBD1 might be the D (6 bases). Germline loops: CDR1 SNHLY, CDR2 FYNNEI. Trimming removed 6 bases at V and 1 base at J, with 11 bases between. The CDR3 contains 14 residues.

In its sample, this clonotype was seen many times. The CDR3 sequence is CASSLRSTSGGQETQYF. DNA for the CDR3: TGTGCCAGCAGCTTACGTTCGACTAGCGGGGGCCAAGAGACCCAGTACTTC. The V and J genes are TRBV7-3 and TRBJ2-5; TRBD2 matches at 12 bases. Losses at the gene ends were 2 bases for V and 1 base for J; bases not matched to a gene: 5. CDR3 length: 17 amino acids. The germline V gene has CDR1 SGHTA and CDR2 FQGTGA.

The V and J genes are TRBV12-3 or TRBV12-4 and TRBJ1-5, with no clear D. Trimming pared 8 bases from V and 5 bases from J, leaving 10 bases between. The CDR3 covers 12 residues. The CDR3 here is CASGQTHQPQHF. CDR3 DNA sequence: TGTGCCAGCGGTCAGACCCATCAGCCCCAGCATTTT.

V usage is TRBV27 and J usage is TRBJ2-7, with TRBD1 identical over 7 bases. V was pared by 5 bases and J by 4 bases, with 8 bases of the junction left unmatched. Germline V gives CDR1 MNHEY, CDR2 SMNVEV (reference sequence). This CDR3 has 14 residues. CDR3 sequence reads: CASSPRDRKYEQYF. The CDR3 DNA follows: TGTGCCAGCAGTCCCCGGGACAGAAAATACGAGCAGTACTTC.

This clonotype has a handful of counts. J is TRBJ2-1 and V is TRBV11-2; D might be TRBD1 (5 bases). V dropped 0 bases and J dropped 7 bases, with 10 bases sitting between them. Germline V CDR1 and CDR2: SGHAT, FQNNGV. CDR3 length: 14 residues. In DNA form, the CDR3 reads TGTGCCAGCAGCTTAGACCGGACACCGAATGAGCAGTTCTTC. It encodes CASSLDRTPNEQFF.